This note documents a single T cell receptor (beta chain) sequence. The length of the CDR3 is 15 residues. Germline V gene lookup returns CDR1 SGHNT and CDR2 YYREEE (reference sequence). V lost 0 bases to trimming and J lost 2 bases; unmatched junction nucleotides: 4. TCRdb's copy holds only in-frame clones and misses some; the assay was immunoSEQ multiplex PCR. The table records over 250,000 clones, 87% of them present only once. Participants' reported clinical history set cohort assignment. This specimen belongs to a study of blood T cell repertoires in COVID-19. Whole-study context: Researchers got acute and convalescent COVID-19 samples from the United States, Italy and Spain. T cells, B-cell-depleted T cells, or PBMCs provided the cDNA or gDNA that served as material.

The chain carries TRBV5-4 and TRBJ1-2, with 7 bases fitting TRBD1. The sequenced material came from PBMCs or T cells enriched from blood (not recorded which). The clonotype was recovered from a woman aged 25-40 years who had recovered from COVID-19. CDR3 region: CASSLVAGGNYGYTF. CDR3 DNA: TGTGCCAGCAGCTTGGTCGCAGGGGGGAACTATGGCTACACCTTC.